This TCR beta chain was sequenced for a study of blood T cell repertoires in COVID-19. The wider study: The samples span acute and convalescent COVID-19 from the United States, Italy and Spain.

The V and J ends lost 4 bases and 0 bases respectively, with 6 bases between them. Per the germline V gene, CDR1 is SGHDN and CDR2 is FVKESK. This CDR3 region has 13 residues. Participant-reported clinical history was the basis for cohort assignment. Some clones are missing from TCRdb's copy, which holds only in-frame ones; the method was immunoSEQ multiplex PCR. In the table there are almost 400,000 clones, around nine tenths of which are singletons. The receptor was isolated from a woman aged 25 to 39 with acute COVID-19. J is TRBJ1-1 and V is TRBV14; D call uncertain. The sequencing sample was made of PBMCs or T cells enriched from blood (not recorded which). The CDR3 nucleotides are TGTGCCAGCAGCCGTCCCATGAACACTGAAGCTTTCTTT. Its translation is CASSRPMNTEAFF.